Given below is one TCR beta chain in context. Which antigen it targets is not known. Within one base of it there is no much larger clone, and no base qualities were kept. Ficoll-Paque density gradient centrifugation was used to isolate PBMCs. The listed sequencing device is Illumina NovaSeq 6000. cDNA libraries for TCRalpha and TCRbeta were prepared by 5'RACE using constant-segment primers, with sample barcodes and unique molecular identifiers added. Trizol reagent was used to extract RNA from every sample. Amplification of the libraries took two PCR steps, and the second step added a second sample barcode plus Illumina TruSeq adapters. Libraries were sequenced on an Illumina NovaSeq with 2 x 150 bp paired-end reads. Per the authors' processing: The reads were demultiplexed and collapsed into UMI-guided consensus sequences using migec v1.2.7. With mixcr v2.1.11, UMI consensuses were aligned to TRA and TRB V and J templates and assembled into clonotypes. Clonotypes were classified as expanded or contracted when called significant by both edgeR and NoisET, with noise models trained on biological replicates. edgeR calls used a false discovery rate-adjusted p below 0.01 and a log2 fold-change threshold of 1. As an exploratory analysis of dynamics, max-normalized trajectories of the 1000 most abundant clonotypes were examined by PCA with hierarchical clustering. Separately sequenced CD4+ and CD8+ repertoires were used to assign the CD4 or CD8 phenotype of responding clones. In-frame beta chains were kept once TCRdb had trimmed the public reads at Q25 with fastp and called clones with MiXCR. Merged by CDR3 protein, the rows form single entries marked with the most common genes and DNA. For this entry, the V and J calls and clone size follow TCRdb and not the study's own pipeline. Here the sample has around 220,000 distinct CDR3 sequences; roughly 15% occur a single time. The top ten constitute roughly 3.6% of the sample.

These data come from a study of T-cell memory formation after mild COVID-19 listed by TCRdb under 2021. With regard to the full study: TCR sequence clusters from the two donors were largely donor specific. In a couple of donors, T-cell clones that expanded and contracted after mild COVID-19 were tracked by sequencing TCRalpha and TCRbeta repertoires over time. Two young, previously healthy adult volunteers made up the cohort, one male and one female.

From the cysteine up to the phenylalanine, the CDR3 has a length of 17 residues. Just the 51-base CDR3 DNA is kept, in frame starting at base 1. The germline V gene encodes CDR1 LGHNA and CDR2 YSLEER. After removal of 4 bases from V and 4 bases from J, the junction retains 9 bases not matched to a gene. The study at large found these results: Contracting CD4+ clones were found mainly in CM and EM memory subsets, while CD8+ clones were enriched in EMRA. Only a couple of mild cases were covered in the study, and larger cohorts including severe cases with pre-infection samples were considered necessary. From day 15 to 85, contracting clones showed balanced CD4/CD8 phenotypes, whereas a second wave of clones that expanded from day 15 to 37 leaned towards CD4+. Some responding clones were found in pre-infection memory, which suggests that pre-existing cross-reactive memory T cells took part in the SARS-CoV-2 response. The second-wave clones that peaked on day 37 were not confirmed to be SARS-CoV-2 specific.

The receptor's source is a man aged 18 to 29 who had mild COVID-19 (a few samples of this study predate the infection). The sample titles of this study are shuffled in the database, so cell type and time point are left out; the donor was told from shared clones. This receptor chain uses TRBV4-3 and TRBJ2-5; 13 central bases correspond to TRBD2. Sequencing input: PBMCs or a T cell subset sorted from them (not recorded which). The DNA is as follows: TGCGCCAGCAGCCCTTCGGGACTAGCGGGGAGGCGAGAGACCCAGTACTTC. This codes for CASSPSGLAGRRETQYF.